Listed here is a single T cell receptor (beta chain). The CDR3 has 14 amino acids. Germline lookup yields CDR1 MNHEY and CDR2 SMNVEV (reference sequence). Trimming at V came to 7 bases and at J to 2 bases, leaving 6 bases not matched to a gene. Study processing details: Quantification of nucleated cells was approximated via reference gene primer amplification. Sequenced by immunoSEQ multiplex PCR; TCRdb stores in-frame clones only, minus some. V, J and clone size were drawn from that table, and D and trimming were deduced from the DNA. The sample contains approximately 71,000 clones, more than 75% of which appear only once. These data originate in a study of blood T cell repertoires in COVID-19. At the level of the study: Acute-phase and convalescent COVID-19 samples originated in the United States, Italy and Spain. Sources were T cells, B-cell-depleted T cells, or PBMCs; the material itself was cDNA or gDNA.

Sample: peripheral blood. The TCR was taken from a woman aged 80 or over with acute or convalescent COVID-19. The chain couples TRBV27 to TRBJ2-7; 9 bases align to TRBD1. In nucleotides, the CDR3 is TGTGCCAGCAACCGACAGGGGGGGACCTACGAGCAGTACTTC. Translated: CASNRQGGTYEQYF.